The clone carrying this TCR beta chain has at least ten counts. The antigen remains undetermined. The ends were cut back, 6 bases at V and 0 bases at J, with 13 bases in the middle. Germline values: CDR1 SGHRS, CDR2 YFSETQ. CDR3 size: 14 residues. Whole-study results and caveats: Whole repertoires were not studied in the larger cohort, only one V-J beta rearrangement. In terms of TCR gene usage, tumor memory CD4+ T cells clustered together with blood and lymph node memory CD4+ cells, as well as with lymph node naive CD4+ cells.

MiXCR, applied by TCRdb to the 5' RACE reads, yields one record per CDR3 protein. Here the sample spans approximately 37,000 distinct CDR3 sequences, approximately 17% being singletons. The gene calls are TRBV5-1 and TRBJ2-7; unclear D gene. Sequenced input: naive CD4+ T cells sorted from a lymph node. Subset described: naive CD4+ T cells, CD4+CD45RA+CD25-. The sequence was collected from a female donor with breast cancer. The CDR3, as DNA: TGCGCCAGCAAATTCGGCCTTAGCTCCTACGAGCAGTACTTC. Translated, it gives CASKFGLSSYEQYF.